The text below deals with one T cell receptor beta chain. It lacks a known antigen. No per-base quality is available; no much larger clone lies one base away. In total, about 650 healthy bone marrow donors made up the cohort. At the time of sampling, all cohort members were nominally healthy, though unrecorded immune exposures were likely present. The donor tested CMV seropositive and was one of the 289 seropositive cohort members. Every donor gave a peripheral blood sample, and the peripheral blood mononuclear cells from that sample were used for TCR beta sequencing. The Qiagen DNeasy Blood Extraction Kit was used to extract genomic DNA from the blood cell samples. The protocol used for the library was the immunoSEQ multiplex PCR assay. A mixture of 60 forward primers for TCR Vbeta segments and 13 reverse primers for TCR Jbeta segments was used in the multiplex PCR. The CDR3 region of rearranged TCR beta genes was amplified from genomic DNA by a multiplex PCR assay. Amplified TCR beta libraries were sequenced as 87-base-pair reads on the Illumina HiSeq System. The study's processing was this. Across the 670 or so repertoires, a later analysis counted tens of millions of unique TCR beta chains, about 10 million of which were shared by at least two donors. A nearest-neighbor algorithm error-corrected the raw reads and collapsed the reads into unique sequences, merging closely related sequences to remove PCR and sequencing errors. CDR3 sequences were aligned to IMGT reference sequences to assign V, D and J gene segments. For a sequence to be retained, a match of at least six nucleotides to both a V gene segment and a J gene segment was required. A rearrangement counted as productive if the CDR3 had no stop codons and remained in frame with V and J, and every other rearrangement counted as non-productive. CDR3 was defined by IMGT convention, running from the second conserved V-encoded cysteine to the conserved J-encoded phenylalanine. Sequences without an unambiguous match to a single V gene segment were excluded from the earlier analysis of about 630 of the donors. In an earlier analysis of some 590 of the donors, a V segment was called functional when productive rearrangements were above 56.7%, and segregating when the standard deviation between donors exceeded 5%. To diagnose cytomegalovirus status from the catalog of TCR beta chain sequences, a statistical classification framework was built. A later analysis assigned V and J genes by comparing TCR nucleotide sequences with IMGT/GENE-DB human TR gene sequences. A later analysis assigned CDR3 sequences and most-parsimonious VDJ recombination scenarios with the TCRdist pipeline. In a later analysis, every TCR beta chain was defined by the combination of its CDR3 amino acid sequence and its V-gene family, and reads without a unique V-gene family were dropped. As a way to deal with suspected cross-contamination and a sequencing artifact, a later analysis dropped hundreds of nucleotide sequences that were highly shared and had low generation probability. A later analysis calculated a clonal expansion index for each public chain from normalized within-repertoire ranks of inferred template counts. Generation probabilities in a later analysis came from a VDJ recombination model fitted to out-of-frame rearrangements, and those results were checked against IGoR. In a later analysis, hypergeometric tests were used to score TCR-TCR, TCR-HLA and TCR-CMV co-occurrence, with a repertoire-size bias correction applied to TCR pairs. A later analysis estimated false discovery rates by permuting HLA or CMV assignments 20 times. In a later analysis, co-occurring TCRs were grouped using DBSCAN, and TCRdist sequence similarity was added for clustering within HLA-allele-positive subsets. Repertoires with fewer than 30,000 or more than 120,000 public chains were left out of co-occurrence clustering, as were about five repertoires with anomalous nucleotide sharing. TCRdb mirrors the immuneACCESS table, restricted to in-frame sequences. Some clones are absent from its copies; in checked studies, under half trace to an unresolved V gene, and the reason for the others is unknown. V and J calls and clone size come straight from that table; D and trimming were deduced from the DNA. This sample has about 160,000 clones in its table, and around 80% of those were observed once. The ten largest make up 6% to 9% of the sample.

Deletion took 1 base off V and 0 bases off J, with a span of 21 bases between the germline ends. The CDR3, cysteine through phenylalanine, is 19 amino acids long. Just the 57-base CDR3 DNA is kept, in frame starting at base 1. From the germline V gene, CDR1 is SGDLS and CDR2 is YYNGEE. These data are taken from a study of cytomegalovirus exposure and HLA in healthy donors (dated by TCRdb to 2016 to 2017). Some background on the complete study: According to an earlier analysis of 550 to 750 of the donors, about 179 million T cells yielded 100 million or so unique TCR beta sequences and around 300 Gb of sequence data. HLA typing included class I and class II loci at four-digit resolution. In a later genetic analysis, genome-wide SNP genotypes for about 60% of the 666 donors were used, and that subset was treated as a discovery cohort. To predict cytomegalovirus infection status, the study brought together high-throughput TCR immunosequencing, statistical association of individual TCRs with disease status, and machine learning. All discovery cohort repertoires had been generated using a single sequencing platform. Typing coverage varied by locus: roughly 629-630 donors for A, B, C, DRB1 and DQB1; roughly 560 for DQA1; more than 600 for DPA1; 450 to 480 for DPB1. Four to six DR-DQ haplotypes were handled as single units for association and clustering because linkage in the cohort was strong. On average, about 240,000 unique TCR beta nucleotide sequences were sequenced per donor among 398 genotyped donors of the cohort, with 15% to 20% of those sequences being non-productive. Among the roughly 390 genotyped donors, around 81% belonged to the genetic ancestry cluster associated with self-reported Caucasian donors. An early release that covered around 590 HLA-typed donors contained about 300 gigabases of sequencing data and some 87 million unique TCR sequences. Along with the roughly 610-subject first cohort, a separate validation cohort of over a hundred different subjects was used. Donor age, sex, ethnicity and CMV serostatus were compiled alongside the repertoire data. Using immunosequencing, the study profiled T cell repertoires from 640 or so subjects and related those repertoires to cytomegalovirus serostatus. Rather than using new phenotypic data, the later analysis identified candidate immune exposures from TCR beta sequences and from how often those sequences occurred across donors. In an earlier analysis of around 540 of the donors, high-throughput TCR beta sequencing was used to judge whether each TCR beta V gene segment behaved as functional or pseudogenic. The study aimed to test whether cataloging public T cell receptors could reveal signatures of past pathogen exposure. In a later analysis, previously published TCR beta repertoires from 670 or so donors were re-analyzed and high-resolution HLA genotyping was added so that TCR occurrence patterns could be studied.

Results the study describes overall, beyond this receptor: This cohort had only TCR beta chains sequenced, and the lack of alpha or paired-chain data limited which features could be detected. According to a later analysis, parvovirus B19, influenza, CMV and Epstein-Barr virus appeared linked to several top co-occurrence clusters. In an earlier analysis of 500 to 650 of the donors, most TCR beta V segments appeared in productive rearrangements about 87% or about 30% of the time, broadly matching IMGT annotations. According to a later analysis, most CMV-associated TCR beta chains appeared to be HLA-restricted, and the HLA associations seemed to be driven largely by CMV exposure. The classifier was reported to diagnose cytomegalovirus status with high specificity and sensitivity in both the original and validation cohorts. Some IMGT-functional V segments, including TRBV6-2 and TRBV6-3, could not be distinguished by the 87-base-pair reads and were therefore excluded. When HLA alleles, especially DR and DQ, strongly co-occurred, TCR associations were difficult to assign to individual alleles. According to a later genetic analysis, donors in an Asian-associated ancestry cluster had fewer N-insertions in productive TCRs than the approximately 610-donor mean. Roughly uniform sequencing depth across donors was assumed in presence/absence analyses, although this assumption may not hold. Correlated functional status among segregating V segments might be attributable to linkage disequilibrium, but an unknown experimental factor could not be ruled out. At a false discovery rate of 0.05, a later analysis linked under 20,000 TCR beta sequences to specific HLA alleles. In vitro tests confirmed that a few of the cytomegalovirus-associated TCR beta chains recognize cytomegalovirus antigens. In a later analysis, TCR association rates were found to vary across HLA loci, with the most associated TCRs seen for DRB1 alleles and the fewest for HLA-C alleles. CMV serostatus was the only immune exposure information available for the cohort. Because counts were too low, some 16 rarely observed V segments, including chromosome 9 orphons, were excluded from the earlier analysis of around 590 of the donors. According to the authors, the approach could potentially be generalized to other disease states and immunological phenotypes. A cluster of highly shared sequence variants was judged likely to be a technical artifact of the sequencing pipeline. Across donors, most TCR sequences were observed very rarely, whereas some public TCRs were present in many individuals. Because HLA typing was unavailable for some donors at each locus, only the typed subset was used in association tests. A later genetic analysis associated a missense DCLRE1C variant with V-gene and J-gene trimming of TCR beta chains, and an independent cohort replicated the association. The study listed 150 to 200 TCR beta chains as associated with cytomegalovirus. In a later analysis, HLA-associated TCR beta chains were found to be more clonally expanded and to have lower generation probabilities than equally common non-associated chains. A further reported finding was that TCR beta sequences accurately predicted the HLA-A and HLA-B alleles for most subjects in the first cohort.

Specimen: PBMCs. The sequence derives from a woman in her twenties or thirties in good health and CMV-seropositive. The chain joins TRBV9 to TRBJ2-3, with no confident D gene call. CDR3 region: CASSVSGPGSSFSTDTQYF. The DNA sequence is TGTGCCAGCAGCGTATCAGGCCCTGGGTCCTCCTTTAGCACAGATACGCAGTATTTT.